These T cell receptor beta chains were read from a single sample in a study of CXCR3-negative and CXCR3-positive naive CD8 T cells. TCRdb derives one entry per CDR3 protein from the 5' RACE reads, leaving out DNA. The table lists approximately 120,000 distinct CDR3 sequences. The specimen sequenced was naive CXCR3+ CD8+ T cells from blood. These receptor sequences come from a human donor in good health. Some clones in this sample may be carry-over from other donors' samples. CDR3s include the opening cysteine and the closing phenylalanine or tryptophan.

TRBV5-4,TRBJ2-1,CASSLAGGRISTNEQFF
TRBV28,TRBJ2-2,CASSLLQMAGGQSGELFF
TRBV5-5,TRBJ2-7,CASSLGLVSLDEQYF
TRBV2,TRBJ2-7,CASSAQLAGGLFEQYF
TRBV15,TRBJ2-3,CATSERSTDTQYF
TRBV27,TRBJ2-4,CASSLSQGEYIQYF
TRBV6-5,TRBJ1-1,CASSLTGGTEAFF
TRBV7-9,TRBJ2-2,CASSLARSAGTGELFF
TRBV28,TRBJ2-7,CATRGLAGDEQYF
TRBV6-5,TRBJ1-6,CASSYSPGQSNSPLHF
TRBV10-3,TRBJ2-7,CAISGVDRDYEQYF
TRBV5-1,TRBJ1-1,CANSLDSLEDTEAFF
TRBV5-1,TRBJ2-7,CASSPIGVSPGYEQYF
TRBV5-4,TRBJ2-1,CASSLGRVDNEQFF
TRBV28,TRBJ1-1,CASSPAGRTEAFF
TRBV29-1,TRBJ1-1,CSVLGTGQSPEAFF
TRBV7-9,TRBJ2-7,CASSTHLISNEQYF
TRBV4-1,TRBJ1-2,CASSQDQGHYGYTF
TRBV7-9,TRBJ2-3,CASSSRVPGLARSSTDTQYF
TRBV12-3/TRBV12-4,TRBJ2-2,CASSNLDSPGELFF
TRBV5-1,TRBJ2-1,CASTLAGVYNEQFF
TRBV29-1,TRBJ2-3,CSGQPYRTNPGQVTDTQYF
TRBV5-1,TRBJ2-1,CASSLEGGNEQFF
TRBV15,TRBJ2-1,CTTSRKDSGYNEQFF
TRBV25-1,TRBJ2-2,CASSEQGWTGELFF
TRBV29-1,TRBJ2-7,CSVRQGVFGEQYF
TRBV4-2,TRBJ2-7,CASSQGATSYEQYF
TRBV5-1,TRBJ2-3,CASSSRGTSGMTDTQYF
TRBV20-1,TRBJ2-1,CSAEALAGVHEQFF
TRBV7-9,TRBJ2-3,CASSKPWRTDTQYF
TRBV6-2/TRBV6-3,TRBJ2-7,CASRDVTYEQYF
TRBV6-6,TRBJ1-1,CASSPHRQGPFWAFF
TRBV4-2,TRBJ2-3,CASSHADPPDTQYF
TRBV20-1,TRBJ2-7,CSATSGQGYEQYF
TRBV7-6,TRBJ2-7,CASSFMSGEQNEQYF
TRBV29-1,TRBJ2-1,CSVPVLSGADEQFF
TRBV2,TRBJ2-7,CASSALTGVGYEQYF
TRBV7-9,TRBJ2-7,CASSPGLHEQYF
TRBV6-1,TRBJ1-1,CASSEGTGTEAFF
TRBV28,TRBJ2-1,CASSRTSGRSNEQFF
TRBV28,TRBJ1-1,CASSRGGYTEAFF
TRBV7-2,TRBJ2-3,CASSLVLAGGTTLSTDTQYF
TRBV28,TRBJ2-3,CASSLGLDTQYF
TRBV4-2,TRBJ2-3,CASSQTPTDTQYF
TRBV5-1,TRBJ2-2,CASRPTSDTGELFF
TRBV5-5,TRBJ2-7,CASSFLGLAGGPSYEQYF
TRBV28,TRBJ2-7,CASSVGTGGFYEQYF
TRBV7-9,TRBJ2-5,CASSFIRKETQYF
TRBV20-1,TRBJ2-5,CSARDPGQMETQYF
TRBV29-1,TRBJ2-1,CSVEVDVTYNEQFF
TRBV9,TRBJ2-1,CASSVVSSGNNEQFF
TRBV29-1,TRBJ2-7,CSVEGQKAEQYF
TRBV28,TRBJ2-7,CASSLSATAYEQYF
TRBV13,TRBJ1-3,CASSFQNSVAGNTIYF
TRBV29-1,TRBJ2-3,CSADGTGLSTDTQYF
TRBV20-1,TRBJ2-1,CSARVRGSAYNEQFF
TRBV3-1,TRBJ2-7,CASSQEGGLAFYEQYF
TRBV3-1,TRBJ2-4,CASSQVTSGGRENIQYF
TRBV5-1,TRBJ2-1,CASSLYGYNEQFF
TRBV11-3,TRBJ2-1,CASQPGEGKDNEQFF